The 21 T cell receptor beta chains given below trace back to one sample, sequenced in a study of blood T cell repertoires in COVID-19. Using immunoSEQ multiplex PCR, the repertoire was profiled, and TCRdb retains in-frame clones only, with some absent. The profile shows about 35,000 clones, around 87% of them singletons. The material sequenced was peripheral blood. The receptors were sampled from a human donor in a cohort sampled during active COVID-19.

The chain uses TRBV5-4 and TRBJ2-1, with 9 bases matching TRBD2. CDR1 is SGHNT, CDR2 YYREEE, per germline (reference sequence). The V gene end was trimmed by 0 bases and the J gene end by 6 bases; junction bases not matched to a gene: 4. This CDR3 has 15 amino acids. The CDR3 DNA reads as TGTGCCAGCAGCTTGGCCGGGACTAGCATCAATGAGCAGTTCTTC. Translated: CASSLAGTSINEQFF.

This clone is categorized as large. The chain uses TRBV11-2 and TRBJ1-1, with D unresolved. Germline V lookup: CDR1 SGHAT, CDR2 FQNNGV. This CDR3 contains 15 residues. Trimming pared 1 base from V and 3 bases from J, leaving 12 bases between. The CDR3 nucleotides read TGTGCCAGCAGCTTAGCCCGGGGATCGTACACTGAAGCTTTCTTT. Protein: CASSLARGSYTEAFF. Full variable domain (outside the CDR3, taken from reference TRBV11-2 and TRBJ1-1): EAGVAQSPRYKIIEKRQSVAFWCNPISGHATLYWYQQILGQGPKLLIQFQNNGVVDDSQLPKDRFSAERLKGVDSTLKIQPAKLEDSAVYLCASSLARGSYTEAFFGQGTRLTVV.

The CDR3 sequence: CASSVATGGTGELFF. CDR3 in DNA: TGCGCCAGCAGCGTAGCGACAGGGGGCACCGGGGAGCTGTTTTTT. The genes are TRBV5-1 and TRBJ2-2, with 9 bases fitting TRBD1. Looked up from germline, CDR1 is SGHRS and CDR2 is YFSETQ. The CDR3 extends over 15 amino acids. Trimming at V came to 4 bases and at J to 4 bases, leaving 5 bases not matched to a gene.

The V and J genes are TRBV10-1 and TRBJ2-7; D gene unclear. V was trimmed by 3 bases and J by 5 bases, leaving 14 bases between them. CDR1 and CDR2 (germline): WNHNN, SYGVQD (reference sequence). This CDR3 is 14 amino acids long. DNA for the CDR3: TGCGCCAGCAGTGACCAACAGCTCGGCAACGAGCAGTACTTC. This sequence encodes CASSDQQLGNEQYF.

This chain links TRBV7-6 with TRBJ2-2, with no clear D. V lost 5 bases to trimming and J lost 8 bases, with 18 bases between them. Germline V lookup: CDR1 SGHVS, CDR2 FNYEAQ. This CDR3 is built from 15 residues. In DNA, the CDR3 is TGTGCCAGCAGCCCATTCAGCGACGGAACTGGGGAGCTGTTTTTT. The encoded protein is CASSPFSDGTGELFF.

This clone was seen more than once but under ten times. The V gene is TRBV3-1 (or the pseudogene TRBV3-2), the J gene TRBJ2-3; 13 bases are shared with TRBD2. Germline loops: CDR1 LGHDT, CDR2 YNNKEL (reference sequence). V trimming: 0 bases; J trimming: 5 bases; junction bases outside the gene matches: 5. This CDR3 spans 17 amino acids. The CDR3 nucleotides read TGTGCCAGCAGCCAAGATACTAGCGGGGGGGCGGGAGATACGCAGTATTTT. Translation: CASSQDTSGGAGDTQYF.

The V and J genes are TRBV5-4 and TRBJ2-6, with 7 bases aligning to TRBD1. The germline gives CDR1 SGHNT, CDR2 YYREEE (reference sequence). The ends lost 5 bases at V and 2 bases at J; junction bases unmatched: 4. The CDR3 consists of 15 residues. In DNA form, the CDR3 reads TGTGCCAGCAGGAGTACAGGGGCTGGGGCCAACGTCCTGACTTTC. It translates to CASRSTGAGANVLTF.

This clone came up a few times. CDR3 bases: TGTGCCAGCAGCGCTTCTCCCAGGGGCTACGAGCAGTACTTC. Its translation is CASSASPRGYEQYF. The rearrangement uses TRBV9 and TRBJ2-7; possibly TRBD1 for D (6 bases). CDR1 SGDLS and CDR2 YYNGEE come from the germline V gene. This CDR3 spans 14 amino acids. Trimming cost V 3 bases and J 3 bases, with 13 bases left between them.

CDR3 protein: CASSQTGVTGELFF. The CDR3 DNA reads TGCGCCAGCAGCCAGACAGGGGTCACCGGGGAGCTGTTTTTT. V gene TRBV5-1 combines with J gene TRBJ2-2, with 8 bases matching TRBD1. The CDR3 contains 14 residues. Germline assignment: CDR1 SGHRS and CDR2 YFSETQ. Germline trimming cut 4 bases from V and 4 bases from J; bases unmatched to any gene: 3.

The chain employs TRBV11-3 and TRBJ1-1; 8 bases are shared with TRBD1. V dropped 5 bases and J dropped 5; count of bases not matched to a gene: 4. CDR1 is SGHNT, CDR2 YENEEA, per germline. This CDR3 has 13 residues. CDR3 sequence: CASSPGGRTEAFF. DNA of the CDR3: TGTGCCAGCAGCCCAGGGGGCAGAACTGAAGCTTTCTTT.

The rearrangement uses TRBV6-5 and TRBJ2-7; 9 bases map to TRBD1. Germline V CDR1 and CDR2: MNHEY, SVGAGI. Trimming removed 0 bases from V and 0 bases from J; junction bases left unmatched: 3. The CDR3 sequence is 16 residues long. CDR3 amino acids: CASSYSTGGSSYEQYF. In nucleotides, the CDR3 is TGTGCCAGCAGTTACTCGACAGGGGGAAGCTCCTACGAGCAGTACTTC.

In the case of this clone: One end of the junction is discordant with germline, which a read error may explain. The chain is built from TRBV10-1 and TRBJ1-2; D gene ambiguous. This CDR3 is built from 13 residues. Germline values: CDR1 WNHNN, CDR2 SYGVQD (reference sequence). The CDR3 protein is CASSESGREAVSF. CDR3 nucleotides: TGCGCCAGCAGTGAGTCCGGAAGGGAGGCGGTATCCTTC.

The CDR3 region is CASSWVGAYGYTF. The CDR3 coding sequence is TGTGCCAGCAGTTGGGTGGGAGCCTATGGCTACACCTTC. The chain combines TRBV5-4 with TRBJ1-2; D gene ambiguous. This CDR3 comprises 13 residues. V lost 5 bases and J 4 bases, leaving 12 bases between the germline ends. Germline assignment: CDR1 SGHNT and CDR2 YYREEE (reference sequence).

The chain recombines TRBV6-5 with TRBJ2-3; TRBD2 is a possible D gene (7 bases). The CDR3 is 15 residues long. Germline V gene sequence: CDR1 MNHEY, CDR2 SVGAGI. V lost 0 bases and J 4 bases, leaving 11 bases between the germline ends. CDR3 sequence: CASSYSRGGADTQYF. CDR3 bases: TGTGCCAGCAGTTACTCGAGGGGGGGCGCAGATACGCAGTATTTT.

V gene TRBV5-1 combines with J gene TRBJ2-2, with no clear D. The CDR3 is made up of 15 amino acids. V gave up 1 base and J gave up 3 bases, with 10 bases separating them. Germline CDR1 SGHRS, CDR2 YFSETQ. The chain's CDR3 is CASSLREVYTGELFF. CDR3 DNA: TGCGCCAGCAGCTTGCGAGAGGTTTACACCGGGGAGCTGTTTTTT.

This chain links TRBV5-1 with TRBJ1-6; D gene unclear. Trimming left V 3 bases short and J 12 bases short, with 19 bases between. Germline-derived CDR1 and CDR2 are SGHRS and YFSETQ. The CDR3 has 15 residues. CDR3: CASSSAFVGEGPLHF. For the CDR3, the DNA is TGCGCCAGCAGCTCCGCTTTCGTTGGAGAGGGACCCCTCCACTTT.

This chain joins TRBV29-1 and TRBJ2-3, with D unresolved. The CDR3 is 11 residues long. Germline CDR1 SQVTM, CDR2 ANQGSEA. Between the trimmed V and J ends, which lost 2 bases and 6 bases, there was a span of 6 bases. Here the CDR3 DNA reads TGCAGCGTTGAATTGCGGGATACGCAGTATTTT. Its translation: CSVELRDTQYF.

This chain uses TRBV10-3 with TRBJ1-1; TRBD1 agrees at 7 bases. The junction had 11 bases not matched to a gene; V was cut back by 6 bases and J by 7 bases. Germline CDR1 reads ENHRY; CDR2 reads SYGVKD. The CDR3 contains 14 residues. The CDR3 region has the DNA TGTGCCATCAGCCCCCTGAGGGGGCAGGGTGAAGCTTTCTTT. As protein: CAISPLRGQGEAFF.

V usage is TRBV4-1 and J usage is TRBJ2-1; TRBD2 matches at 11 bases. CDR1 MGHRA and CDR2 YSYEKL come from the germline V gene. After removal of 1 base from V and 9 bases from J, the junction contained 17 bases not matched to a gene. This CDR3 comprises 19 residues. The DNA for the CDR3 is TGCGCCAGCAGCCAAGGGGTCTTTGGGGCTAGCGGGGGGATAGGTGAGCAGTTCTTC. It yields the protein CASSQGVFGASGGIGEQFF.

The chain employs TRBV7-9 and TRBJ2-1, with 9 bases that match TRBD2. Germline trimming cut 0 bases from V and 0 bases from J; bases unmatched to any gene: 9. The CDR3 is 19 residues long. Germline V gene data show CDR1 as SEHNR and CDR2 as FQNEAQ (reference sequence). This CDR3 is CASSLAIGIAGVSYNEQFF. CDR3 nucleotide sequence: TGTGCCAGCAGCTTAGCGATTGGGATAGCGGGGGTCTCCTACAATGAGCAGTTCTTC.

The table lists this clone with a count of one. J is TRBJ2-1 and V is TRBV28; maybe TRBD2 (6 bases). V was cut by 7 bases and J by 4 bases, with 20 bases left in between. From germline, CDR1 is MDHEN and CDR2 SYDVKM. CDR3 size: 16 residues. DNA of the CDR3: TGTGCCAGCATTCCCCAAGGAGGGCCGGGGTACAATGAGCAGTTCTTC. Residues: CASIPQGGPGYNEQFF. Complete variable domain (other parts from reference TRBV28 and TRBJ2-1): DVKVTQSSRYLVKRTGEKVFLECVQDMDHENMFWYRQDPGLGLRLIYFSYDVKMKEKGDIPEGYSVSREKKERFSLILESASTNQTSMYLCASIPQGGPGYNEQFFGPGTRLTVL.